What follows is one T cell receptor beta chain and its context. The antigen is undetermined. The sample originates from a study of PD-1 blockade in mismatch repair-deficient tumors. Broader study findings: Tumor-resident clones, often absent from pretreatment blood, expanded after pembrolizumab and then contracted.

The germline gives CDR1 MDHEN, CDR2 SYDVKM. Trimming removed 8 bases at V and 0 bases at J, with 11 bases between. CDR3 length: 13 amino acids. The protocol was immunoSEQ multiplex PCR, while the TCRdb copy is restricted to in-frame clones and leaves out a portion. This sample yields some 45,000 clones, of which 77% are seen a single time; roughly 3.3% belongs to the top ten. PCR or immunohistochemistry showed mismatch repair deficiency in every enrolled patient. Three pembrolizumab responders had their TCRs sequenced. The input for sequencing was PBMCs, taken before pembrolizumab treatment. The TCR sequence derives from an adult with mismatch repair-deficient cancer. The chain joins TRBV28 to TRBJ2-7; no clear D gene. The CDR3 DNA sequence: TGTGCCAGCGGACGGACCGACTCCTACGAGCAGTACTTC. This encodes CASGRTDSYEQYF.